This record covers a single T cell receptor beta chain. Antigen specificity is unknown. Trimming took 4 bases from V and 0 from J, leaving 10 bases between them. From germline, CDR1 is MRHNA and CDR2 SNTAGT. The CDR3 length is 14 residues. The data were obtained in a study of T-cell reconstitution after alpha-beta-depleted transplantation in children. Whole-study findings and limits: Among T cells one year after transplant, newly produced cells accounted for most counts and diversity.

Unique molecular identifiers were incorporated when the TCRbeta library was constructed. Each CDR3 protein gets one entry after TCRdb re-called the PCR reads with MiXCR. The sample records around 450,000 distinct CDR3 sequences, roughly two fifths being singletons. The chain links TRBV6-4 to TRBJ2-7, with D unclear. The TCR originated in a girl under 10 years old with aplastic anemia, due to receive a stem cell transplant. The starting material was PBMCs, obtained before TCRalphabeta/CD19-depleted stem cell transplant. DNA for the CDR3: TGTGCCAGCAGTGTAACCACGAGCTCCTACGAGCAGTACTTC. It codes for CASSVTTSSYEQYF.